This T cell receptor (beta chain) was sequenced during a study of cytomegalovirus exposure and HLA in healthy donors (dated by TCRdb to about 2017). In terms of the full investigation: A later analysis indicated that the roughly 120 validation repertoires were generated on the platform also employed for the roughly 720 repertoires of the first cohort. The aim of the study was to test whether cataloging public T cell receptors could identify signatures of past pathogen exposure. A separate validation cohort of 100 to 150 different subjects was used in addition to the approximately 700-subject first cohort. The study combined high-throughput TCR immunosequencing, statistical association of individual TCRs with disease status, and machine learning to predict cytomegalovirus infection status. The paper's findings and limits, for the study overall: The classifier was reported to diagnose cytomegalovirus status with high specificity and sensitivity in both the original and validation cohorts. In a later analysis, TCRs clustered in the first cohort were found to also tend to co-occur in the 120 validation repertoires, with 94% of cluster scores above 0. A total of 150 or so TCR beta chains were listed by the study as associated with cytomegalovirus. A few of the identified cytomegalovirus-associated TCR beta chains were confirmed in vitro to be specific for cytomegalovirus antigens. Across donors, most TCR sequences were observed very rarely, whereas some public TCRs were present in many individuals. A later analysis lacked HLA typing for the validation cohort, so it scored co-occurrence in that cohort across all 110 or so repertoires. According to the authors, the approach could potentially be generalized to other disease states and immunological phenotypes.

Library preparation employed the immunoSEQ multiplex PCR assay. From the authors' description of their analysis: A statistical classification framework was developed to diagnose cytomegalovirus status using the catalog of TCR beta chain sequences. The table comes from immuneACCESS by way of TCRdb, which keeps in-frame sequences with V and J called. Part of the clones is missing from these tables; in studies checked, under half for an unresolved V gene and the rest for unknown reasons. That table supplies the V and J calls and clone size; D and trimming were determined from the DNA. Counted in this sample were 99,000 or so clones; about 86% of them appeared once. About 4% of the sample lies in the top ten. V has 2 bases trimmed and J has 9 bases trimmed; junction bases matching no gene number 3. CDR3 length: 14 amino acids, cysteine to phenylalanine. The retained sequence is limited to the CDR3, 42 bases, with the frame set at the first base. The CDR1 and CDR2 encoded by the germline V gene are MNHNS and SASEGT.

A word on this clone: The antigen it binds to is not known. Base qualities were left out, and no much larger clone turns up one base away.

The donors were included in the validation cohort of 100 to 150 subjects, a group kept apart from the roughly 690-subject first cohort. This receptor was identified in a woman in her late teens or twenties in good health and CMV-seropositive. The specimen sequenced was PBMCs. The receptor chain draws on TRBV6-1 and TRBJ1-6; TRBD1 lines up with 8 middle nucleotides. The CDR3 protein: CASSEQGAFSPLHF. The DNA sequence is as follows: TGTGCCAGCAGTGAACAGGGGGCTTTTTCACCCCTCCACTTT.